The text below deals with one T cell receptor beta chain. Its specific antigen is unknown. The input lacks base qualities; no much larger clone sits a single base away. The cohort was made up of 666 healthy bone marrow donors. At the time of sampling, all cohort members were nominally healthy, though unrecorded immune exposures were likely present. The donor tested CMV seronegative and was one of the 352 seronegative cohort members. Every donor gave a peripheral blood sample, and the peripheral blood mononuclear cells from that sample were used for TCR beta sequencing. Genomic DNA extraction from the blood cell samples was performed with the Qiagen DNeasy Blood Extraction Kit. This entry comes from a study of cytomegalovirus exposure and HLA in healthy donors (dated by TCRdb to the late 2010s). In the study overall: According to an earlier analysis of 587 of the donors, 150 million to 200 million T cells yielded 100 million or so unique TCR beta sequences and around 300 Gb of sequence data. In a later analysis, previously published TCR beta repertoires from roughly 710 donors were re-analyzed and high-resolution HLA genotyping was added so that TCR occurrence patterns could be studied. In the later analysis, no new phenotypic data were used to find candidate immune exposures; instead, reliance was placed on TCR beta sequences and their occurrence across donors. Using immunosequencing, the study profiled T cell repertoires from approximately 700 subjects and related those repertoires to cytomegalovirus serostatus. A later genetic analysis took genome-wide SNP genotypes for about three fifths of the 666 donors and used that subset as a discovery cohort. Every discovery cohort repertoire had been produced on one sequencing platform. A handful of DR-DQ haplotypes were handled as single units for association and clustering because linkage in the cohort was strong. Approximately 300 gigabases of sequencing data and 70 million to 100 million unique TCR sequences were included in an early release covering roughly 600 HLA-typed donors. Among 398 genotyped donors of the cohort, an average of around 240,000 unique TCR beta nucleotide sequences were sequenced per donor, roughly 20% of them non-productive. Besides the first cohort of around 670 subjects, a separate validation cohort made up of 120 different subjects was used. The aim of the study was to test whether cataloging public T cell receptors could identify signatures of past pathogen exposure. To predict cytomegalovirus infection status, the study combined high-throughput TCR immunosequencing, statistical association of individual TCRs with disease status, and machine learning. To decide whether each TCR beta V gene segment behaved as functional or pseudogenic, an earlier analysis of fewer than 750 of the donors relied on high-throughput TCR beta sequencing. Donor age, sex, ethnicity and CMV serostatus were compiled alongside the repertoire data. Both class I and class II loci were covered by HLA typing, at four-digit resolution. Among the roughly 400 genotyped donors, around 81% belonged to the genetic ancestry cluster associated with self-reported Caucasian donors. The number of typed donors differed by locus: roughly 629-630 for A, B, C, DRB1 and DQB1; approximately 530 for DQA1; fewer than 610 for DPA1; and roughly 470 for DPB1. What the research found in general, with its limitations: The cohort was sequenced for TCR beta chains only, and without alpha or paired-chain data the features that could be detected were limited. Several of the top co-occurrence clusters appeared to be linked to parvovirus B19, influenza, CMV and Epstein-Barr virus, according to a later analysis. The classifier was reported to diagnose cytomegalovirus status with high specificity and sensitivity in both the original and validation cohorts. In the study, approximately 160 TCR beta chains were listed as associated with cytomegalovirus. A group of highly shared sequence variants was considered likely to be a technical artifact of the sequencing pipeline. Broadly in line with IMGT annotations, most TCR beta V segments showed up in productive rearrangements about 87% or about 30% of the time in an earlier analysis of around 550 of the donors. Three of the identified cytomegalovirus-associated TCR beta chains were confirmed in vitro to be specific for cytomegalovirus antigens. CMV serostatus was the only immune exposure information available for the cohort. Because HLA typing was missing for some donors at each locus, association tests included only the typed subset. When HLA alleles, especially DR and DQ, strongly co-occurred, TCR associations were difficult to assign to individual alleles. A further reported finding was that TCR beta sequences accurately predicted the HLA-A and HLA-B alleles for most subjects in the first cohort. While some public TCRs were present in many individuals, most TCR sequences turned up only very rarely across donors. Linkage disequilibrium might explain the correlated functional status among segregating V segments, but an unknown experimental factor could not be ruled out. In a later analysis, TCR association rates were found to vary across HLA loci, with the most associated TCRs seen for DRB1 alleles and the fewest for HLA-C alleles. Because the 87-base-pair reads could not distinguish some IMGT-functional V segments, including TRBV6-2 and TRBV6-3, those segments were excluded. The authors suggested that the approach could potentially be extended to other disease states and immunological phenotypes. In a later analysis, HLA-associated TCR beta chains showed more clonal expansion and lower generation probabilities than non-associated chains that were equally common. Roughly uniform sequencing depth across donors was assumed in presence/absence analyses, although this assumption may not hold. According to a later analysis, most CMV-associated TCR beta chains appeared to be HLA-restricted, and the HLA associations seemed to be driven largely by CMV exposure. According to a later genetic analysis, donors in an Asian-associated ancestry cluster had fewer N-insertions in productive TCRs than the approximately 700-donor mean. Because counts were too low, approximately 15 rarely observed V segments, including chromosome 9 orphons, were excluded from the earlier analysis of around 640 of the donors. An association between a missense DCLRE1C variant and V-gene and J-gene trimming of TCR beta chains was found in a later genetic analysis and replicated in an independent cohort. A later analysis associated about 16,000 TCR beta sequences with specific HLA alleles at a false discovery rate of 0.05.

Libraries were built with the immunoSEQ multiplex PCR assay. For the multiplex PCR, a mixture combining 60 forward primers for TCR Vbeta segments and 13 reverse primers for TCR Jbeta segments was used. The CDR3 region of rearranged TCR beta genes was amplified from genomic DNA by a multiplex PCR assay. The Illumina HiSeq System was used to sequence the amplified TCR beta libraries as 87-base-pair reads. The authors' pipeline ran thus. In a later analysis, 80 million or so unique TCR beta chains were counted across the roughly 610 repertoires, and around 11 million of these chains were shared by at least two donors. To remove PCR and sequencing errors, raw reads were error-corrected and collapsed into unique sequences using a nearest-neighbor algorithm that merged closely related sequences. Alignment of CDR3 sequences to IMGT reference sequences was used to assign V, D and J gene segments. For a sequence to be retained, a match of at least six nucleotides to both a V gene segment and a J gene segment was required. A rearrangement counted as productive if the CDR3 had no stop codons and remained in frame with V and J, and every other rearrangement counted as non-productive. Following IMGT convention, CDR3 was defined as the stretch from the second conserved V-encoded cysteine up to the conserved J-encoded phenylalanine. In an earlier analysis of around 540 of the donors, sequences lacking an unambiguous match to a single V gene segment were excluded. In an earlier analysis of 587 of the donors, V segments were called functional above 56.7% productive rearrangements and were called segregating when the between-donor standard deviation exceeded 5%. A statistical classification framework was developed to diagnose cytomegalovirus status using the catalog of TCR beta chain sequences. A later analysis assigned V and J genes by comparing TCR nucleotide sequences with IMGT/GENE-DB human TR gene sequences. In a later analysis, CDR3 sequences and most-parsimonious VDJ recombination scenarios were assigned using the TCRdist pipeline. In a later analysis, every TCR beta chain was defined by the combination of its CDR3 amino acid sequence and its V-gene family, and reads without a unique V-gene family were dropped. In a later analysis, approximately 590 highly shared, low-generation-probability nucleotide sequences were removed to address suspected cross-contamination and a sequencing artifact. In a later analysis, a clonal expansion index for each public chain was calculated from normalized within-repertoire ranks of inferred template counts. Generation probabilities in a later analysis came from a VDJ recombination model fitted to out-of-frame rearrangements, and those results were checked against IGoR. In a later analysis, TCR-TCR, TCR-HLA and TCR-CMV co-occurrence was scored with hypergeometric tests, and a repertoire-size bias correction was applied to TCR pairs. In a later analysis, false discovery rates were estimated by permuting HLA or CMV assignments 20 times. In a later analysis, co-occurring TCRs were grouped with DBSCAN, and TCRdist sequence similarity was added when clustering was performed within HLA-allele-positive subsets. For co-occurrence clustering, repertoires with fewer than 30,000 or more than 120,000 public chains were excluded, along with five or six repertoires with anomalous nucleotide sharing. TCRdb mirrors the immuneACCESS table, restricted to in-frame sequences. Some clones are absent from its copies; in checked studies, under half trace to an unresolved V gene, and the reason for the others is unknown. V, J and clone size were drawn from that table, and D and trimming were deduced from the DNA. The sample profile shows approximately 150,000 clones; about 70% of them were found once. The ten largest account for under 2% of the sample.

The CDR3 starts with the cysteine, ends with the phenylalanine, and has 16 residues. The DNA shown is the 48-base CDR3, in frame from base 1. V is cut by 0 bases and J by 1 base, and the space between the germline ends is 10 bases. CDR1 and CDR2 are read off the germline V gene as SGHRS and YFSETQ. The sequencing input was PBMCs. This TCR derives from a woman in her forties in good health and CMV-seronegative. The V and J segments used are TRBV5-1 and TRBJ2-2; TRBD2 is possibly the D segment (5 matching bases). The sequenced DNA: TGCGCCAGCAGCTTGGGCGGGTCCCGGAACACCGGGGAGCTGTTTTTT. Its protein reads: CASSLGGSRNTGELFF.